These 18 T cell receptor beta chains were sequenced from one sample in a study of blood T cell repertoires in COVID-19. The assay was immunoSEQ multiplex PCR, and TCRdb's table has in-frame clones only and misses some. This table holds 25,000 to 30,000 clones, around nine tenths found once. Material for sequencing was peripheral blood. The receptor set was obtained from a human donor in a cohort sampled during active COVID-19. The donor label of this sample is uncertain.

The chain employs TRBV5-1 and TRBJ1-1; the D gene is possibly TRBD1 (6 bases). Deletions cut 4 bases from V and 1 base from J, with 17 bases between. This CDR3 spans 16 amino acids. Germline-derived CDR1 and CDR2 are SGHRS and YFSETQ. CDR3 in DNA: TGCGCCAGCAGCGCGGAAGTCGGACAGCCGAACACTGAAGCTTTCTTT. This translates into CASSAEVGQPNTEAFF.

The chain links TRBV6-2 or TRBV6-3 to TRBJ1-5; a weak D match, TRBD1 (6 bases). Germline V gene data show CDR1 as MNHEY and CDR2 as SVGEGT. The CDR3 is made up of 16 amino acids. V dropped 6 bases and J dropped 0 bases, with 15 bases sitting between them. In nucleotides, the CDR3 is TGTGCCAGCAGCCCGGACAGAGTTATTAGCAATCAGCCCCAGCATTTT. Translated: CASSPDRVISNQPQHF.

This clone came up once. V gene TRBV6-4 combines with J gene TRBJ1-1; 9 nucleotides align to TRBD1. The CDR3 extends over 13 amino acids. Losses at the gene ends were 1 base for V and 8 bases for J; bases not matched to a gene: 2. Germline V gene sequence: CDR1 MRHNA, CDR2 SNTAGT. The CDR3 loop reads CASSDFGQGEAFF. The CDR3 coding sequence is TGTGCCAGCAGTGACTTTGGACAGGGGGAAGCTTTCTTT.

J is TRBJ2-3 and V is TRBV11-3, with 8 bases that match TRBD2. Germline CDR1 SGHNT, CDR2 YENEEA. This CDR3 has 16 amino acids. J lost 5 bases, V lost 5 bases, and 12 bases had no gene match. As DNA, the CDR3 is TGTGCCAGCAGCCCGGAAGCGGGGGCCACCGAAGATACGCAGTATTTT. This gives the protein CASSPEAGATEDTQYF.

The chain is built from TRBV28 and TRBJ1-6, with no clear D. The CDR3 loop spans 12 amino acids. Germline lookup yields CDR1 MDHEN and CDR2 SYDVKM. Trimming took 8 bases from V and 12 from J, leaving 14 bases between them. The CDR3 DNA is TGTGCCAGCCATAAGCAGGCAAGACCCCTCCACTTT. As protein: CASHKQARPLHF.

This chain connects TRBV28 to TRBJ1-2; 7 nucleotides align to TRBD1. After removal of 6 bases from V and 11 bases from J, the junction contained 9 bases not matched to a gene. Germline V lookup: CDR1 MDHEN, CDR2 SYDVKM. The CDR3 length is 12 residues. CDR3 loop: CASRTGAKYYTF. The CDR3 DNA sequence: TGTGCCAGCAGAACAGGGGCCAAGTATTACACCTTC.

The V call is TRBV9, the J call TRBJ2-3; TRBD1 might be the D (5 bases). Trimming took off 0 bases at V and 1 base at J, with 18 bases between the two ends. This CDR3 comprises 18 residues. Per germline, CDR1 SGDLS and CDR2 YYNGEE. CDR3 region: CASSVGGAPTGGTDTQYF. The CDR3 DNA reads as TGTGCCAGCAGCGTAGGTGGGGCCCCTACCGGCGGCACAGATACGCAGTATTTT.

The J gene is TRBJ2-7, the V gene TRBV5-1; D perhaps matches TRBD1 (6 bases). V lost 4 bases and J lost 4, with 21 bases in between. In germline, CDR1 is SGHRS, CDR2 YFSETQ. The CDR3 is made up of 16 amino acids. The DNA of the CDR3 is TGCGCCAGCAGCGCTGGGATGGCAGGGGAAGGGTACGAGCAGTACTTC. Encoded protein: CASSAGMAGEGYEQYF.

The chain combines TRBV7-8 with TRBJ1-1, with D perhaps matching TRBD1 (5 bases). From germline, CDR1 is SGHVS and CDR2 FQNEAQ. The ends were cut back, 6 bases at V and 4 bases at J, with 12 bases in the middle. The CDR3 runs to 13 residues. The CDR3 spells CASREQGITEAFF. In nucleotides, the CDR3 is TGTGCCAGCAGGGAGCAGGGTATCACTGAAGCTTTCTTT.

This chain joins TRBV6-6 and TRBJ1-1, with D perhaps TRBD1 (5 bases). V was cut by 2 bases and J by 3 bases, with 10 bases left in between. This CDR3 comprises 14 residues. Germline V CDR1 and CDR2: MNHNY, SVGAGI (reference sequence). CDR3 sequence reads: CASSYDGGDTEAFF. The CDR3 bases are TGTGCCAGCAGTTACGACGGGGGGGACACTGAAGCTTTCTTT.

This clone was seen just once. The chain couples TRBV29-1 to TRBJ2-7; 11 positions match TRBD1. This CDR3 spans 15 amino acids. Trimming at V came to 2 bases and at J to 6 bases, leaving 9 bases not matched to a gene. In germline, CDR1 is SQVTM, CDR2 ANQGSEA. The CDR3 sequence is CSVESGQGGRGEQYF. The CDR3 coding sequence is TGCAGCGTTGAATCGGGACAGGGGGGAAGAGGCGAGCAGTACTTC.

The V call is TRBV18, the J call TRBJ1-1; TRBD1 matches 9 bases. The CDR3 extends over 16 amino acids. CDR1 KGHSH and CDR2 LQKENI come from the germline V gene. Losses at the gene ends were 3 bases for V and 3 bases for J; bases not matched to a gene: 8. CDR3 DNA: TGTGCCAGCTCACCGCCTTTGGACAGGGGTTACACTGAAGCTTTCTTT. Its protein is CASSPPLDRGYTEAFF.

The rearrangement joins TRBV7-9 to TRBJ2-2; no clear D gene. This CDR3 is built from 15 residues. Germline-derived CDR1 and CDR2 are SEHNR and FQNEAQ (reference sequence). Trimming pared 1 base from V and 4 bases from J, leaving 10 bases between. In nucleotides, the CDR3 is TGTGCCAGCAGCTTAGAAGGCCGAGGCACCGGGGAGCTGTTTTTT. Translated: CASSLEGRGTGELFF.

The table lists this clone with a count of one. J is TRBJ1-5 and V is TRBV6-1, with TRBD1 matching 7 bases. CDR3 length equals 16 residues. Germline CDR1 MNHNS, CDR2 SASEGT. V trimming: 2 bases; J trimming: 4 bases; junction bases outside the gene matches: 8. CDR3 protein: CASSEYGTESNQPQHF. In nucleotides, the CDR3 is TGTGCCAGCAGTGAATACGGGACAGAAAGTAATCAGCCCCAGCATTTT.

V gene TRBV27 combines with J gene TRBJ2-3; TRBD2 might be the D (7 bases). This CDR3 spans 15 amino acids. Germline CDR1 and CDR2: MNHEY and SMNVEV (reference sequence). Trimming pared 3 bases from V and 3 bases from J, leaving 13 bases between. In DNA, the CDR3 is TGTGCCAGCAGTTTGAGGCGGGGGCGTACAGATACGCAGTATTTT. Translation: CASSLRRGRTDTQYF.

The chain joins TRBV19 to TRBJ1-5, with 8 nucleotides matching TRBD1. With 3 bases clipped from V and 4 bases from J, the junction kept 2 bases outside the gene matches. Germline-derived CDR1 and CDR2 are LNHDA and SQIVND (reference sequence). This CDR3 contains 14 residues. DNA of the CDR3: TGTGCCAGTAGTATTCAGGGGGCAAATCAGCCCCAGCATTTT. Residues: CASSIQGANQPQHF. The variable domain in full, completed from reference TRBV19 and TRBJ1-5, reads DGGITQSPKYLFRKEGQNVTLSCEQNLNHDAMYWYRQDPGQGLRLIYYSQIVNDFQKGDIAEGYSVSREKKESFPLTVTSAQKNPTAFYLCASSIQGANQPQHFGDGTRLSIL.

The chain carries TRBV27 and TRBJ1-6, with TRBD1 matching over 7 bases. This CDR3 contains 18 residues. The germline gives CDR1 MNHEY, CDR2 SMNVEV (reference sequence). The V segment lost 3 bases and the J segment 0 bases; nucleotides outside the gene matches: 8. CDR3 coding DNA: TGTGCCAGCAGTTTCTTGGGGACAGCAAACTCCTATAATTCACCCCTCCACTTT. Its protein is CASSFLGTANSYNSPLHF.

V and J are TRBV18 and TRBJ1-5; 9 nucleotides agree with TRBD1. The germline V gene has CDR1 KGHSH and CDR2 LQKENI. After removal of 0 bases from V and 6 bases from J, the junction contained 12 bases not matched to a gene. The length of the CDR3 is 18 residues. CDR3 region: CASSPPSPNRGLSQPQHF. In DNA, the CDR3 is TGTGCCAGCTCACCACCGTCCCCAAACAGGGGGCTAAGTCAGCCCCAGCATTTT.